What follows is one TCR beta chain and its context. The specificity of this receptor is unknown. Base-call qualities are not available, and no considerably larger clone is one nucleotide away. The donors were healthy, HIV-negative adults with no recently reported acute infections or vaccinations. Every donor was a Caucasian adult residing in Nashville, Tennessee, USA. CD4+ T cells were enriched by magnetic negative selection, after which naive cells were positively selected on CD45RA and the negative fraction was taken as the memory subset. Blood was collected by leukapheresis, and PBMCs were isolated by Ficoll-Histopaque density gradient centrifugation and then cryopreserved in liquid nitrogen vapor phase. Analytical flow cytometry was used to check the purity and quantity of every magnetically sorted T cell population. Each sorted fraction had its genomic DNA isolated and then quantified by UV absorbance on a Nanodrop 2000c.

Using the deep immunoSEQ assay, TCR CDR3 regions were amplified from genomic DNA by multiplex PCR. Genomic DNA extracted from each cell subset was distributed evenly over all wells of several immunoSEQ 96-well plates, and each plate served as one replicate. Each replicate PCR for sorted subsets received around 200 ng genomic DNA, equal to roughly 30,000 T cell genomes. Purified libraries were measured with a Qubit 3.0 fluorometer, size-checked on a Bioanalyzer 2100, and measured again with the KAPA Library Quantification kit. Every immunoSEQ 96-well plate was sequenced on a dedicated single-read 150-cycle Illumina NextSeq 550 flow cell. For the original study's pipeline: Because the immunoSEQ output included only junctional sequences and no quality scores, the filtering could not be the same as the filtering used for full-length reads. To assign V/J genes and CDR3, sequences were annotated against IMGT germline references using PyIR, a Python wrapper for IgBLAST v1.9. Reads were removed for weak V/J assignments (E-value above 1e-6), missing CDR3, stop codons, out-of-frame junctions, or ambiguous translated residues. V3J clonotypes were defined by identical inferred V gene, J gene, and CDR3 amino acid sequence. To compute the percentage overlap between repertoires, the number of shared unique clonotypes was divided by the size of the smaller repertoire. Three approaches were used to assess repertoire richness: RTK rarefaction, the Chao1 estimator, and Recon v2.1 estimates of unobserved clonotypes. For all TCRbeta clonotypes obtained by the gDNA method from four donors, generation probabilities were computed with OLGA. The table comes from immuneACCESS by way of TCRdb, which keeps in-frame sequences with V and J called. Part of the clones is missing from these tables; in studies checked, under half for an unresolved V gene and the rest for unknown reasons. D and trimming were read from the DNA, whereas the V and J calls and clone size are those reported in that table. The sample profile shows over 2 million clones; roughly 94% of them were found once. The top ten clonotypes cover 0.1% to 0.15% of the sample.

The germline V gene yields SGDLS for CDR1 and YYNGEE for CDR2. Reading from cysteine to phenylalanine, the CDR3 counts 14 amino acids. Just CDR3 DNA is preserved here, 42 bases in frame from base 1. After removal of 0 bases from V and 6 bases from J, the junction retains 5 bases not matched to a gene. The data were taken from a study of shared clonotypes between healthy human individuals (dated by TCRdb to about 2020). At the level of the whole study: Two women and three men aged 18 to 49 years were included in the cohort. For each donor, CD4 naive and CD4 memory were each run on three plates, CD8 naive on two plates, and CD8 memory on one plate. To estimate repertoire size and how much clonotype sharing occurs between individuals, the study deeply sequenced the blood TCR repertoires of several healthy adults. Different laboratories and diverse techniques were used to prepare libraries and sequence TCR repertoires, to increase sequencing depth and limit assay-specific biases. Leukapheresis yielded between about 0.8 and 9.5 billion PBMCs per donor. Here is what the overall study found, with its caveats: Sharing across four donors was observed for around 5% of naive CD4, less than 4% of naive CD8, 2% to 2.5% of memory CD4, and around 0.42% of memory CD8 clonotypes. Estimated clonotype richness was generally larger for naive than for memory subsets. Clonotypes shared by all four sorted-subset donors showed higher generation probabilities than non-shared clonotypes. Rarefaction of sorted-subset datasets indicated incomplete sequencing despite the large sequencing depth. Sampling was limited to blood, and TCR repertoires in tissue likely differ from TCR repertoires in blood. Based on pairwise subsampling, the degree of clonotype sharing among donors was expected to be affected by sequencing depth. Because the study included a small number of donors, the genetic and exposure-history diversity represented was limited.

This TCR was sampled from a man between 18 and 29 years old in good health. Sequencing was performed on naive CD4+ T cells sorted from blood. The cell subset or site tag for this specimen amounts to: CD45RA+ positively selected. The rearranged chain carries TRBV9 and TRBJ1-2; TRBD1 agrees with 7 junctional bases. The nucleotides are TGTGCCAGCAGCGTAGACCAGGGGGAGGATGGCTACACCTTC. Its translation reads: CASSVDQGEDGYTF.